Shown below are 15 T cell receptor beta chains from a single sample sequenced in a study of technical replicates of blood from several donors. This table comes from immunoSEQ multiplex PCR, and its TCRdb copy is limited to in-frame clones, with some not included. The table lists about 80,000 clones, roughly 97% of them singletons. Sample: T cells isolated from PBMCs. Receptor source: a human donor in good health.

This chain joins TRBV6-1 and TRBJ1-5, with D tentatively TRBD1 (5 bases). The CDR3 runs to 15 residues. Germline V lookup: CDR1 MNHNS, CDR2 SASEGT. V was trimmed by 3 bases and J by 4 bases, leaving 13 bases between them. The CDR3 DNA reads TGTGCCAGCAGTGATGGGGCCCCCCGAAATCAGCCCCAGCATTTT. It encodes CASSDGAPRNQPQHF.

The rearrangement uses TRBV10-3 and TRBJ2-1, with 7 bases fitting TRBD1. J gave up 8 bases and V 3 bases, and 4 bases lay outside the gene matches. CDR1 is ENHRY, CDR2 SYGVKD, per germline. There are 13 residues in the CDR3. CDR3 amino acids: CAISEGGSHEQFF. The DNA for the CDR3 is TGTGCCATCAGTGAAGGGGGCTCGCATGAGCAGTTCTTC.

The rearrangement joins TRBV7-9 to TRBJ2-5; D not certain. V was clipped by 5 bases and J by 3 bases, with 16 bases between them. The germline gives CDR1 SEHNR, CDR2 FQNEAQ (reference sequence). CDR3 length: 15 residues. Here the CDR3 DNA reads TGTGCCAGCAGCGTAGGAGAACTAATGAAAGAGACCCAGTACTTC. Translated: CASSVGELMKETQYF.

The chain joins TRBV11-2 to TRBJ2-7, with D hard to call. This CDR3 region has 13 residues. The V and J ends lost 1 base and 2 bases respectively, with 6 bases between them. Per the germline V gene, CDR1 is SGHAT and CDR2 is FQNNGV. In DNA, the CDR3 is TGTGCCAGCAGCTTAGGCACGGCCTACGAGCAGTACTTC. The encoded protein is CASSLGTAYEQYF.

The genes are TRBV18 and TRBJ2-1; 9 nucleotides align to TRBD2. The CDR3 is 16 residues long. The V gene end was trimmed by 4 bases and the J gene end by 4 bases; junction bases not matched to a gene: 8. Germline V gives CDR1 KGHSH, CDR2 LQKENI. CDR3: CASSLLTSGLYNEQFF. The CDR3 DNA reads TGTGCCAGCTCACTCCTGACTAGCGGATTATACAATGAGCAGTTCTTC.

This chain uses TRBV6-5 with TRBJ2-5; TRBD1 matches 9 bases. The germline CDR1 and CDR2 sequences are MNHEY and SVGAGI. CDR3 length equals 15 residues. V gave up 6 bases and J gave up 2 bases; unmatched junction bases: 7. The CDR3 is CASRTDRGAQETQYF. The CDR3 bases are TGTGCCAGCAGAACGGACAGGGGCGCTCAAGAGACCCAGTACTTC.

The V gene is TRBV27, the J gene TRBJ1-1, with no clear D. The V gene lost 4 bases and the J gene lost 8 bases, with 14 bases spanning the gap. Germline lookup yields CDR1 MNHEY and CDR2 SMNVEV (reference sequence). CDR3 size: 13 residues. This chain's CDR3 is CASSSEVVAEAFF. In DNA form, the CDR3 reads TGTGCCAGCAGTTCCGAGGTGGTGGCGGAAGCTTTCTTT.

V is TRBV6-1 and J is TRBJ1-4, with D perhaps TRBD1 (5 bases). Germline-derived CDR1 and CDR2 are MNHNS and SASEGT. This CDR3 region has 15 residues. V was shortened by 3 bases and J by 2 bases, with 10 bases between the two germline ends. Here the CDR3 DNA reads TGTGCCAGCAGTGACCCCGGGACTACTAATGAAAAACTGTTTTTT. It translates to CASSDPGTTNEKLFF.

For this clone: At one boundary the junction diverges from the germline segment, which might be a read error. The CDR3: CASSQDWLAGSRLNF. The CDR3 DNA follows: TGCGCCAGCAGCCAAGACTGGCTGGCGGGTTCACGGCTGAACTTC. The V and J genes are TRBV4-1 and TRBJ2-5; maybe TRBD2 (5 bases). Germline V gene data show CDR1 as MGHRA and CDR2 as YSYEKL. The CDR3 is 15 amino acids.

The rearrangement uses TRBV7-8 and TRBJ1-1; no clear D. The CDR3 runs 15 residues. V dropped 1 base and J dropped 1 base, with 10 bases sitting between them. Germline CDR1 SGHVS, CDR2 FQNEAQ. The CDR3 DNA is TGTGCCAGCAGCTTAGGAGCGGGCTCGAACACTGAAGCTTTCTTT. Its protein is CASSLGAGSNTEAFF.

The chain links TRBV6-5 to TRBJ2-7; 7 nucleotides agree with TRBD2. The CDR3 extends over 15 amino acids. Germline lookup yields CDR1 MNHEY and CDR2 SVGAGI. The trim removed 4 bases at V and 3 bases at J, leaving 9 bases unmatched. CDR3 residues: CASSWRGSAGYEQYF. The CDR3 nucleotides read TGTGCCAGCAGTTGGCGGGGGTCGGCGGGCTACGAGCAGTACTTC.

The CDR3 spells CASSFHQAGGPSGELFF. Here the CDR3 DNA reads TGTGCCAGCAGTTTCCACCAAGCGGGAGGGCCTTCCGGGGAGCTGTTTTTT. The chain combines TRBV27 with TRBJ2-2; 10 bases align to TRBD2. V was pared by 3 bases and J by 6 bases, with 10 bases of the junction left unmatched. This CDR3 region has 17 residues. Germline loops: CDR1 MNHEY, CDR2 SMNVEV (reference sequence).

V usage is TRBV9 and J usage is TRBJ2-3, with 9 bases matching TRBD1. V lost 4 bases and J lost 4; bases outside the gene matches: 7. CDR3 length: 15 residues. Germline CDR1 is SGDLS and CDR2 is YYNGEE. The CDR3 DNA follows: TGTGCCAGCAGCCTAGACAGGACAGGGGCAGATACGCAGTATTTT. Translating gives CASSLDRTGADTQYF.

This chain connects TRBV30 to TRBJ2-5; 7 bases map to TRBD2. CDR3 length equals 15 residues. The germline V gene encodes CDR1 GTSNPN and CDR2 SVGIG (reference sequence). V was pared by 0 bases and J by 4 bases, with 8 bases of the junction left unmatched. In nucleotides, the CDR3 is TGTGCCTGGAGTGTAGGGAGGGTCTCCACAGAGACCCAGTACTTC. It yields the protein CAWSVGRVSTETQYF.

The chain joins TRBV7-6 to TRBJ2-4; D gene uncertain. The V end lost 5 bases, the J end lost 0 bases, and 14 bases lay between the germline ends. This CDR3 is built from 16 residues. The germline V gene encodes CDR1 SGHVS and CDR2 FNYEAQ. CDR3 coding DNA: TGTGCCAGCAGCCCCCGCTTGAGTCTAGCCAAAAACATTCAGTACTTC. Translated, it gives CASSPRLSLAKNIQYF.